Below, 7 T cell receptor beta chains from the same sample are listed, as sequenced in a study of shared clonotypes between healthy human individuals. TCRdb's copy holds only in-frame clones and misses some; the assay was immunoSEQ multiplex PCR. In the table there are approximately 1.1 million clones, approximately 78% of which are singletons. The material sequenced was memory CD4+ T cells from PBMCs. Subset reported: CD45RA-negative fraction. The receptors come from a man aged 18 to 30 in good health. Some clones in this sample may be carry-over from other donors' samples.

The rearrangement links TRBV4-3 to TRBJ1-2; D is unclear. This CDR3 has 13 residues. Trimming cost V 3 bases and J 8 bases, with 13 bases left between them. The germline CDR1 and CDR2 sequences are LGHNA and YSLEER. The CDR3: CASSHDPGDGYTF. CDR3 nucleotide sequence: TGCGCCAGCAGCCATGACCCGGGCGACGGCTACACCTTC.

The V call is TRBV5-5, the J call TRBJ1-1; D not certain. Looked up from germline, CDR1 is SGHKS and CDR2 is YYEKEE (reference sequence). Trimming shortened V by 0 bases and J by 3 bases, and 9 bases separated the two germline ends. The CDR3 contains 14 residues. CDR3 bases: TGTGCCAGCAGCTTGGTGTTGGAGTACACTGAAGCTTTCTTT. Residues: CASSLVLEYTEAFF.

This chain uses TRBV6-6 with TRBJ2-1; D possibly uses TRBD1 or TRBD2 (6 bases each). Germline CDR1 reads MNHNY; CDR2 reads SVGAGI (reference sequence). V gave up 10 bases and J gave up 2 bases, with 18 bases separating them. The CDR3 runs to 15 residues. The chain's CDR3 is CATQSEGGAYNEQFF. The CDR3 region has the DNA TGTGCCACCCAATCGGAGGGGGGCGCCTACAATGAGCAGTTCTTC.

The chain is built from TRBV7-3 and TRBJ2-2; D is undetermined. Germline V gene sequence: CDR1 SGHTA, CDR2 FQGTGA. This CDR3 spans 15 amino acids. The V end lost 0 bases, the J end lost 8 bases, and 13 bases lay between the germline ends. Here the CDR3 DNA reads TGTGCCAGCAGCTTAACGGCTTGGGGTGGAGGGGAGCTGTTTTTT. This sequence encodes CASSLTAWGGGELFF.

The V call is TRBV5-4, the J call TRBJ2-5, with D perhaps assigned TRBD1 or TRBD2 (5 bases each). This CDR3 is 14 amino acids long. V was trimmed by 4 bases and J by 1 base, leaving 11 bases between them. Per germline, CDR1 SGHNT and CDR2 YYREEE (reference sequence). The CDR3 DNA reads TGTGCCAGCAGCGGGGGACGGACCCAAGAGACCCAGTACTTC. Translating it yields CASSGGRTQETQYF.

This clone was seen a handful of times. The chain employs TRBV9 and TRBJ2-2; D perhaps matches TRBD1 (5 bases). The germline V and J ends were trimmed by 0 bases and 6 bases, with 12 bases remaining between them. Per the germline V gene, CDR1 is SGDLS and CDR2 is YYNGEE. This CDR3 is built from 15 residues. In nucleotides, the CDR3 is TGTGCCAGCAGCGTAGAAGTAACAGGAGCCGGGGAGCTGTTTTTT. Its protein is CASSVEVTGAGELFF.

CDR3 in DNA: TGTGCCAGCAGCCCGCGTGAATTCTCTGGGGCCAACGTCCTGACTTTC. Translating it yields CASSPREFSGANVLTF. The rearrangement uses TRBV4-2 and TRBJ2-6; D gene ambiguous. The CDR3 sequence is 16 residues long. V shed 4 bases and J shed 0 bases, with 10 bases lying between them. Germline CDR1 LGHNA, CDR2 YNFKEQ.